The 5 T cell receptor beta chains below all came from one sample that was sequenced in a study of technical replicates of blood from a handful of donors. The data were produced by immunoSEQ multiplex PCR, yet TCRdb's version contains in-frame clones alone and is incomplete. The sample lists just over 70,000 clones; approximately 96% were seen once. Sequenced sample: T cells isolated from PBMCs. Receptors originate from a human donor in good health.

In nucleotides, the CDR3 is TGTGCCAGCTATGGACAGGCGAATTCACCCCTCCACTTT. As protein: CASYGQANSPLHF. The V gene is TRBV6-5, the J gene TRBJ1-6, with 7 bases identical to TRBD1. V lost 8 bases to trimming and J lost 7 bases; unmatched junction nucleotides: 5. The germline V gene has CDR1 MNHEY and CDR2 SVGAGI. The CDR3 contains 13 residues.

This chain connects TRBV6-5 to TRBJ2-7, with 8 bases that match TRBD2. The CDR3 loop spans 13 amino acids. Germline V gene lookup returns CDR1 MNHEY and CDR2 SVGAGI. Trimming took 10 bases from V and 0 from J; bases not matched to a gene: 5. DNA for the CDR3: TGTGCCACCTCGGGGGGGGTCTCCTACGAGCAGTACTTC. Translation gives CATSGGVSYEQYF.

The rearrangement joins TRBV6-5 to TRBJ2-7, with D maybe TRBD2 (6 bases). V was pared by 6 bases and J by 7 bases, with 16 bases between. The CDR3 spans 13 residues. Germline V gene sequence: CDR1 MNHEY, CDR2 SVGAGI. The CDR3 sequence: CASSPSGTREQYF. The DNA of the CDR3 is TGTGCCAGCAGCCCCTCCGGGACTCGGGAGCAGTACTTC.

The chain links TRBV7-9 to TRBJ2-5, with D possibly matching TRBD2 (6 bases). This CDR3 region has 14 residues. The germline gives CDR1 SEHNR, CDR2 FQNEAQ (reference sequence). Trimming stripped 6 bases from V and 1 base from J, with 12 bases between. CDR3 sequence (DNA): TGTGCCAGCAGATTACCGGGACTCCAAGAGACCCAGTACTTC. Residues: CASRLPGLQETQYF.

The chain carries TRBV4-1 and TRBJ2-3, with D hard to call. CDR1 and CDR2 (germline): MGHRA, YSYEKL. This CDR3 has 15 amino acids. V lost 4 bases and J 1 base, leaving 12 bases between the germline ends. As DNA, the CDR3 is TGCGCCAGCAGCCTTCCCGGTTCTGGCACAGATACGCAGTATTTT. As protein: CASSLPGSGTDTQYF.